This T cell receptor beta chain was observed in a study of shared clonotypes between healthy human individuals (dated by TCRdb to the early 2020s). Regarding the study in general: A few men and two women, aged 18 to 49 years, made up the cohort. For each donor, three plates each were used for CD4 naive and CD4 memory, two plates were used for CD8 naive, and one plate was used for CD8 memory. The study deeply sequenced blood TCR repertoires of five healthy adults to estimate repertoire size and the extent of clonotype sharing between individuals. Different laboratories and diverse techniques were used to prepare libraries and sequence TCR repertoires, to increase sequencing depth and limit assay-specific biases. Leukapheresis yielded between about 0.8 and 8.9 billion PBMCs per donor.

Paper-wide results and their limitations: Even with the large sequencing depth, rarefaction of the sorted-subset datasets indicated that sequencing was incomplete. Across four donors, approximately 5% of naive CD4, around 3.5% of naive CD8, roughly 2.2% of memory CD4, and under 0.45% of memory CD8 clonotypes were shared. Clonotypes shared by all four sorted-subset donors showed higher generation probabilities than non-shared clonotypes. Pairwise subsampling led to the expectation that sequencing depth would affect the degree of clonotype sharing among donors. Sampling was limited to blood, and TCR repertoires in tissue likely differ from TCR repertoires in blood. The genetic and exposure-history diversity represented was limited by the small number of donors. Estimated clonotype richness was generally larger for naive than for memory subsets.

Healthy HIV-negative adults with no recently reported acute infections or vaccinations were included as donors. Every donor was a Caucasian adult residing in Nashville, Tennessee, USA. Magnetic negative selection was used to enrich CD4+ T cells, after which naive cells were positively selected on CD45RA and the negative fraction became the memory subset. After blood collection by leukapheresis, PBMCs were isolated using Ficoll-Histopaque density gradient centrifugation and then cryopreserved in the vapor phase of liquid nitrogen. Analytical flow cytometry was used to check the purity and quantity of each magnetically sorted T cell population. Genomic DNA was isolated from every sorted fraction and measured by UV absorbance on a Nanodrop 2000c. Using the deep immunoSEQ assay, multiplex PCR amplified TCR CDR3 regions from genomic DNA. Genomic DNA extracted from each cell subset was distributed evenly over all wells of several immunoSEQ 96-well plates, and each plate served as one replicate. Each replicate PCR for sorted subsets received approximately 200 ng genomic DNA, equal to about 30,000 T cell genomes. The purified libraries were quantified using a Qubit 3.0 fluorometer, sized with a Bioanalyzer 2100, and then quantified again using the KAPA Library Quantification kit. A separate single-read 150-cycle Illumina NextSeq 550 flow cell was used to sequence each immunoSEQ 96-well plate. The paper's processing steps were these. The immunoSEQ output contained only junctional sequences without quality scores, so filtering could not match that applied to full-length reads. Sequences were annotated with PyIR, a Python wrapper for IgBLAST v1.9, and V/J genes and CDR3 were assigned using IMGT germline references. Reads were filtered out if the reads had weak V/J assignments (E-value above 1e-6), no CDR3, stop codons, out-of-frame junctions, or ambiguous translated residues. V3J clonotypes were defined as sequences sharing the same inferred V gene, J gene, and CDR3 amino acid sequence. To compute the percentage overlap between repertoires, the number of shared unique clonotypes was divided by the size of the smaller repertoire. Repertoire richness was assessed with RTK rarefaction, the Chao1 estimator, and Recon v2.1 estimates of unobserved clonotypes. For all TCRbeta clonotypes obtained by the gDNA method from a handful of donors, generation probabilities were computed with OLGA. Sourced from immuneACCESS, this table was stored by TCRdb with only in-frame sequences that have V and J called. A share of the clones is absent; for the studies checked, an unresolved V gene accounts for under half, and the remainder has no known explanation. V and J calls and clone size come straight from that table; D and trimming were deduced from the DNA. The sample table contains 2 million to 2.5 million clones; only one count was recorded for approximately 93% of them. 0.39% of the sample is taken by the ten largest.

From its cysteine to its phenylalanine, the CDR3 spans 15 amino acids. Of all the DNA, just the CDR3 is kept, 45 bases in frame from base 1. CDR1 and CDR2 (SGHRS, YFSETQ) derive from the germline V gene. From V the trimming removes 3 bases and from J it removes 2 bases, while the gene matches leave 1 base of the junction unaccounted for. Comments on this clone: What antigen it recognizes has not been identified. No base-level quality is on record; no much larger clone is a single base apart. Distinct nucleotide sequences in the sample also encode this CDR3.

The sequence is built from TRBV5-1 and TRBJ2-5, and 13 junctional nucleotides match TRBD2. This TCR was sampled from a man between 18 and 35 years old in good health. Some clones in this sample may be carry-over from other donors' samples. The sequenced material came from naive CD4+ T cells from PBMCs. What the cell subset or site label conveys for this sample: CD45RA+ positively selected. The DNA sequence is TGCGCCAGCAGCTCGGGACTAGCGGGACAAGAGACCCAGTACTTC. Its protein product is CASSSGLAGQETQYF.